The 26 T cell receptor beta chains listed next were all sequenced from one sample in a study of T cell responses to AZD1222 COVID-19 vaccine. Profiling relied on immunoSEQ multiplex PCR, and the TCRdb table lists in-frame clones only, not all of them. The sample lists more than 85,000 clones; more than 75% were seen once. The starting material was peripheral blood, obtained on day 0 of AZD1222 vaccination. Source of these receptors: an adult in good health.

The chain combines TRBV6-6 with TRBJ2-1, with D possibly being TRBD1 or TRBD2 (5 bases each). CDR1 and CDR2 (germline): MNHNY, SVGAGI (reference sequence). This CDR3 has 15 residues. V lost 6 bases and J 3 bases, leaving 15 bases between the germline ends. CDR3 sequence (DNA): TGTGCCAGCAGCCTTTTTTGGGACGGCTACAATGAGCAGTTCTTC. It codes for CASSLFWDGYNEQFF.

This clone was picked up one time. This chain connects TRBV7-9 to TRBJ2-7; unclear D gene. V gave up 1 base and J gave up 2 bases, with 6 bases separating them. Germline V gene data show CDR1 as SEHNR and CDR2 as FQNEAQ (reference sequence). There are 13 residues in the CDR3. CDR3 sequence reads: CASSLVEAYEQYF. CDR3 coding DNA: TGTGCCAGCAGCTTAGTGGAAGCCTACGAGCAGTACTTC.

In this sample, this clone turned up a few times. The genes are TRBV2 and TRBJ1-1; the D is unclear. Germline CDR1 is SNHLY and CDR2 is FYNNEI. There are 15 residues in the CDR3. V lost 2 bases and J 12 bases, leaving 22 bases between the germline ends. The CDR3 coding sequence is TGTGCCAGCAGTGAACTTGTGGGCCCCAGTGGGGAAACTTTCTTT. The encoded protein is CASSELVGPSGETFF.

The chain has TRBV4-1 and TRBJ2-1, with a possible D match to TRBD2 (7 bases). CDR3 size: 14 residues. V lost 4 bases and J 7 bases, leaving 14 bases between the germline ends. Germline loops: CDR1 MGHRA, CDR2 YSYEKL. The CDR3 bases are TGCGCCAGCAGCCCAAAAGGGGGGGTAAATGAGCAGTTCTTC. As protein: CASSPKGGVNEQFF.

The gene calls are TRBV5-5 and TRBJ1-6, with D maybe TRBD1 (5 bases). Trimming removed 1 base at V and 9 bases at J, with 11 bases between. The CDR3 contains 14 residues. Germline loops: CDR1 SGHKS, CDR2 YYEKEE (reference sequence). CDR3 region: CASSLSDSRSPLHF. The CDR3, as DNA: TGTGCCAGCAGCTTGTCTGACAGTCGTTCACCCCTCCACTTT.

Only one count was recorded for this clone. The rearrangement links TRBV4-2 to TRBJ1-5; tentatively, D is TRBD1 (5 bases). The CDR3 runs to 15 residues. Germline V lookup: CDR1 LGHNA, CDR2 YNFKEQ. Trimming took 3 bases from V and 0 from J, leaving 9 bases between them. The chain's CDR3 is CASSQGHYSNQPQHF. The CDR3 DNA reads as TGTGCCAGCAGCCAGGGGCACTATAGCAATCAGCCCCAGCATTTT.

This clone was detected a few times. The chain has TRBV15 and TRBJ1-3; TRBD1 might be the D (5 bases). Germline CDR1 reads LNHNV; CDR2 reads YYDKDF (reference sequence). V was pared by 1 base and J by 1 base, with 11 bases between. The CDR3 is 16 residues long. The DNA of the CDR3 is TGTGCCACCAGCAGAGGGGGAGGGGTTTCTGGAAACACCATATATTTT. Protein product: CATSRGGGVSGNTIYF.

This clone is a singleton in its sample. The chain carries TRBV7-8 and TRBJ1-2; no firm D call. Trimming shortened V by 4 bases and J by 4 bases, and 16 bases separated the two germline ends. The CDR3 sequence is 15 residues long. Germline CDR1 reads SGHVS; CDR2 reads FQNEAQ. CDR3 coding DNA: TGTGCCAGCAGCTCCCAAGCAAGTGAAATCTATGGCTACACCTTC. It specifies CASSSQASEIYGYTF.

The V call is TRBV6-5, the J call TRBJ2-1; 9 nucleotides align to TRBD1. The CDR3 runs 15 residues. Germline V gene data show CDR1 as MNHEY and CDR2 as SVGAGI. The trim removed 5 bases at V and 7 bases at J, leaving 9 bases unmatched. CDR3 sequence reads: CASSKQGAPGNEQFF. The CDR3 nucleotides are TGTGCCAGCAGTAAACAGGGGGCTCCGGGAAATGAGCAGTTCTTC.

The chain joins TRBV2 to TRBJ1-5; 8 positions agree with TRBD1. Germline loops: CDR1 SNHLY, CDR2 FYNNEI. The CDR3 is 14 amino acids. V gave up 6 bases and J gave up 4 bases; unmatched junction bases: 5. The DNA of the CDR3 is TGTGCCAGCAGCGCCGACAGGGGTAATCAGCCCCAGCATTTT. Its protein product is CASSADRGNQPQHF.

V is TRBV11-2 and J is TRBJ1-3; TRBD1 agrees at 8 bases. This CDR3 is 13 amino acids long. Germline CDR1 SGHAT, CDR2 FQNNGV. Losses at the gene ends were 6 bases for V and 8 bases for J; bases not matched to a gene: 6. CDR3 in amino acids: CASRLTGVDTIYF. DNA for the CDR3: TGTGCCAGCAGGTTGACAGGGGTTGACACCATATATTTT.

The chain carries TRBV5-1 and TRBJ2-1; D ambiguous. CDR1 is SGHRS, CDR2 YFSETQ, per germline. The CDR3 extends over 12 amino acids. V lost 3 bases, J lost 4 bases, and 5 bases lay in between. The CDR3 spells CASSSVYNEQFF. The DNA for the CDR3 is TGCGCCAGCAGCTCCGTTTACAATGAGCAGTTCTTC.

The chain joins TRBV7-2 to TRBJ2-4, with a weak D call TRBD2 (5 bases). Trimming pared 4 bases from V and 2 bases from J, leaving 12 bases between. The CDR3 sequence is 15 residues long. CDR1 SGHTA and CDR2 FQGNSA come from the germline V gene. The CDR3 nucleotides read TGTGCCAGCAGCTCCGGCGGGTGGCCCAAAAACATTCAGTACTTC. Amino acids: CASSSGGWPKNIQYF. The variable domain in full, with the rest retrieved from reference TRBV7-2 and TRBJ2-4, is GAGVSQSPSNKVTEKGKDVELRCDPISGHTALYWYRQSLGQGLEFLIYFQGNSAPDKSGLPSDRFSAERTGGSVSTLTIQRTQQEDSAVYLCASSSGGWPKNIQYFGAGTRLSVL.

This chain connects TRBV5-6 to TRBJ1-2; a possible D gene is TRBD1 (5 bases). This CDR3 comprises 13 residues. In germline, CDR1 is SGHDT, CDR2 YYEEEE. The V and J ends lost 6 bases and 2 bases respectively, with 11 bases between them. The CDR3 bases are TGTGCCAGCACCCGCAGGGAGAACTATGGCTACACCTTC. This encodes CASTRRENYGYTF.

This clone has only a few counts. The chain uses TRBV18 and TRBJ2-1, with D possibly matching TRBD2 (6 bases). This CDR3 has 13 amino acids. Trimming took off 8 bases at V and 4 bases at J, with 12 bases between the two ends. The V gene's germline CDR1 is KGHSH and CDR2 LQKENI. CDR3 in amino acids: CASLTGLYNEQFF. DNA of the CDR3: TGTGCCAGCCTAACGGGACTTTACAATGAGCAGTTCTTC.

Details on this clone: This sample also contains other DNA sequences that code for the same CDR3. This rearrangement joins TRBV28 to TRBJ1-3, with D perhaps TRBD1 (6 bases). The V end was cut by 5 bases, the J end by 0 bases, with 11 bases between. The germline V gene has CDR1 MDHEN and CDR2 SYDVKM. This CDR3 has 15 residues. Here the CDR3 reads CASSPLTGSGNTIYF. The CDR3 region has the DNA TGTGCCAGCAGTCCGCTGACAGGCTCTGGAAACACCATATATTTT.

J is TRBJ2-1 and V is TRBV3-1 (or the pseudogene TRBV3-2), with TRBD2 matching 11 bases. Trimming cost V 4 bases and J 12 bases; bases outside gene matches: 23. Per germline, CDR1 LGHDT and CDR2 YNNKEL (reference sequence). The CDR3 has 19 amino acids. This CDR3 reads CASSPGLAGGRPTMRGQFF. As DNA, the CDR3 is TGTGCCAGCAGCCCTGGGTTAGCGGGAGGGAGGCCTACCATGCGGGGGCAGTTCTTC.

V usage is TRBV27 and J usage is TRBJ2-1; no definite D call. The V and J ends lost 1 base and 11 bases respectively, with 12 bases between them. The V gene's germline CDR1 is MNHEY and CDR2 SMNVEV (reference sequence). The CDR3 extends over 13 amino acids. The CDR3: CASSLFFGQKQFF. The CDR3 region has the DNA TGTGCCAGCAGTTTATTTTTCGGGCAAAAGCAGTTCTTC.

This chain joins TRBV5-1 and TRBJ2-1; tentative D call: TRBD1 (5 bases). Trimming pared 3 bases from V and 12 bases from J, leaving 16 bases between. In germline, CDR1 is SGHRS, CDR2 YFSETQ. The CDR3 is 13 amino acids. DNA of the CDR3: TGCGCCAGCAGCTATCCTCGGACATTAAGGCAGTTCTTC. Translating it yields CASSYPRTLRQFF.

The CDR3 sequence: CASSAGTSYPDTQYF. CDR3 bases: TGTGCCAGCAGCGCCGGGACTAGCTACCCAGATACGCAGTATTTT. The rearrangement joins TRBV9 to TRBJ2-3, with 9 bases fitting TRBD2. The CDR3 length is 15 residues. Losses at the gene ends were 3 bases for V and 4 bases for J; bases not matched to a gene: 6. Germline CDR1 is SGDLS and CDR2 is YYNGEE.

V and J are TRBV19 and TRBJ1-1, with D perhaps matching TRBD1 (6 bases). Germline V gene lookup returns CDR1 LNHDA and CDR2 SQIVND (reference sequence). This CDR3 region has 14 residues. V was trimmed by 5 bases and J by 3 bases, leaving 13 bases between them. The CDR3 loop reads CASSPRTGYTEAFF. The CDR3 DNA follows: TGTGCCAGTAGTCCACGAACAGGGTACACTGAAGCTTTCTTT.

In this sample, this clone turned up once. The chain combines TRBV9 with TRBJ1-2, with a tentative D call TRBD1 (5 bases). This CDR3 has 13 residues. Per the germline V gene, CDR1 is SGDLS and CDR2 is YYNGEE. Trimming removed 3 bases at V and 4 bases at J, with 10 bases between. CDR3 bases: TGTGCCAGCAGCGAGCCGGGACTCTATGGCTACACCTTC. Its protein is CASSEPGLYGYTF.

V is TRBV4-1 and J is TRBJ2-3; 11 bases fit TRBD2. This CDR3 is 16 amino acids long. V gave up 2 bases and J gave up 6 bases; unmatched junction bases: 7. Germline CDR1 is MGHRA and CDR2 is YSYEKL. CDR3 region: CASSQILAGVGDTQYF. Here the CDR3 DNA reads TGCGCCAGCAGCCAAATACTAGCGGGGGTCGGGGATACGCAGTATTTT.

The rearrangement links TRBV10-1 to TRBJ2-1; TRBD2 is a possible D gene (5 bases). The germline V gene has CDR1 WNHNN and CDR2 SYGVQD (reference sequence). The CDR3 sequence is 13 residues long. The V gene lost 2 bases and the J gene lost 10 bases, with 12 bases spanning the gap. CDR3 region: CASSERLAREQFF. DNA of the CDR3: TGCGCCAGCAGTGAGAGGTTAGCGAGGGAGCAGTTCTTC.

The V and J genes are TRBV6-4 and TRBJ2-1, with 12 nucleotides matching TRBD2. The CDR3 sequence is 16 residues long. CDR1 MRHNA and CDR2 SNTAGT come from the germline V gene. Trimming removed 4 bases from V and 7 bases from J; junction bases left unmatched: 8. The CDR3 sequence is CASSAQGLAGRNEQFF. DNA of the CDR3: TGTGCCAGCAGTGCCCAAGGACTAGCGGGAAGGAATGAGCAGTTCTTC.

This rearrangement joins TRBV10-3 to TRBJ1-1, with 7 bases lining up with TRBD1. Unmatched junction bases numbered 7, after V lost 9 bases and J lost 3 bases. The V gene's germline CDR1 is ENHRY and CDR2 SYGVKD. The CDR3 loop spans 13 amino acids. CDR3 bases: TGTGCCATTCGAGGGGGCTCCGACACTGAAGCTTTCTTT. Its translation is CAIRGGSDTEAFF.